The 5 T cell receptor beta chains given below trace back to one sample, sequenced in a study of T cells after yellow fever vaccination. MiXCR, run by TCRdb on the 5' RACE reads, gives a single entry per CDR3 protein. The sample comprises about 340,000 distinct CDR3 sequences, approximately 4% of which are singletons, and approximately 24% rests with the top ten. The material was PBMCs, obtained 5 days after the yellow fever booster vaccination. All receptors come from a man between 18 and 35 years old who received the YFV17D yellow fever vaccine.

The V gene is TRBV6-6, the J gene TRBJ2-5; TRBD2 might be the D (5 bases). The germline gives CDR1 MNHNY, CDR2 SVGAGI (reference sequence). The CDR3 is 15 residues long. The V and J ends lost 7 bases and 1 base respectively, with 16 bases between them. The CDR3 loop is CASTHGDYSQETQYF. The CDR3 region has the DNA TGTGCCAGCACCCACGGAGACTACTCCCAAGAGACCCAGTACTTC.

This clonotype was seen only a few times. The J gene is TRBJ2-6, the V gene TRBV14; D remains ambiguous. The CDR3 has 17 amino acids. Trimming shortened V by 2 bases and J by 0 bases, and 11 bases separated the two germline ends. Germline CDR1 and CDR2: SGHDN and FVKESK. The CDR3 region is CASSQRYGNSGANVLTF. CDR3 nucleotide sequence: TGTGCCAGCAGCCAACGTTACGGTAACTCTGGGGCCAACGTCCTGACTTTC.

V is TRBV5-1 and J is TRBJ2-2, with TRBD2 matching 8 bases. The J segment lost 5 bases and the V segment lost 0 bases, leaving 6 bases of the junction unmatched. Germline lookup yields CDR1 SGHRS and CDR2 YFSETQ. The CDR3 length is 16 residues. The CDR3 region has the DNA TGCGCCAGCAGCTTGGTCCCGGGCGGGGGGACCGGGGAGCTGTTTTTT. Translating it yields CASSLVPGGGTGELFF.

This clonotype has at least ten counts. The chain is built from TRBV4-1 and TRBJ1-5; no clear D gene. Germline V gives CDR1 MGHRA, CDR2 YSYEKL. CDR3 length: 16 residues. V lost 0 bases and J lost 1, with 10 bases in between. The CDR3 DNA reads as TGCGCCAGCAGCCAAGAACTCAGCCCGAGCAATCAGCCCCAGCATTTT. Its protein product is CASSQELSPSNQPQHF.

This clonotype came up a few times. The J gene is TRBJ1-4, the V gene TRBV7-6; D gene unclear. Trimming cost V 4 bases and J 0 bases, with 18 bases left between them. Germline CDR1 is SGHVS and CDR2 is FNYEAQ. The CDR3 loop spans 18 amino acids. CDR3 nucleotides: TGTGCCAGCAGCTCCTATCTTGGGTTGGGGACAACTAATGAAAAACTGTTTTTT. Protein sequence: CASSSYLGLGTTNEKLFF.